This entry lists 20 T cell receptor beta chains sequenced from one sample in a study of blood T cell repertoires in COVID-19. Using immunoSEQ multiplex PCR, the repertoire was profiled, and TCRdb retains in-frame clones only, with some absent. This table holds around 200,000 clones, around nine tenths found once. The material sequenced was peripheral blood. Every receptor here comes from a man aged 55 to 70 who had recovered from COVID-19.

The chain has TRBV2 and TRBJ2-5; 9 bases agree with TRBD2. Germline assignment: CDR1 SNHLY and CDR2 FYNNEI. With V trimmed by 4 bases and J by 12 bases, 6 bases remained unmatched. The CDR3 loop spans 12 amino acids. The CDR3 DNA reads as TGTGCCAGCAGTGCTAGCGGGGAGGGAGAGTACTTC. Its translation is CASSASGEGEYF.

V and J are TRBV5-8 and TRBJ2-7; D might be TRBD1 (5 bases). CDR1 SGHTS and CDR2 YDEGEE come from the germline V gene. Trimming cost V 2 bases and J 3 bases, with 12 bases left between them. The CDR3 loop spans 14 amino acids. The CDR3 protein is CASSLQAASYEQYF. The CDR3 DNA is TGTGCCAGCAGCTTACAGGCCGCAAGCTACGAGCAGTACTTC.

This CDR3 reads CASSLQSQVSYEQYF. The CDR3 DNA follows: TGTGCCAGCTCACTACAGAGTCAGGTTTCCTACGAGCAGTACTTC. V and J are TRBV18 and TRBJ2-7, with D uncertain. Germline CDR1 reads KGHSH; CDR2 reads LQKENI. This CDR3 region has 15 residues. Trimming cost V 4 bases and J 1 base, with 14 bases left between them.

V usage is TRBV19 and J usage is TRBJ2-7; D might be TRBD2 (7 bases). This CDR3 is built from 17 residues. Per the germline V gene, CDR1 is LNHDA and CDR2 is SQIVND (reference sequence). The ends were cut back, 7 bases at V and 3 bases at J, with 25 bases in the middle. Here the CDR3 reads CASTESIIGGGGYEQYF. The CDR3 DNA follows: TGTGCCAGTACCGAATCGATTATAGGGGGAGGGGGCTACGAGCAGTACTTC.

The chain joins TRBV19 to TRBJ1-1; possibly TRBD1 for D (6 bases). The germline V and J ends were trimmed by 9 bases and 4 bases, with 21 bases remaining between them. Germline values: CDR1 LNHDA, CDR2 SQIVND (reference sequence). CDR3 length: 15 residues. CDR3: CASLPLDRLATEAFF. The CDR3, as DNA: TGTGCCAGCCTCCCGCTTGACAGGCTAGCCACTGAAGCTTTCTTT.

The V call is TRBV19, the J call TRBJ1-2, with TRBD1 as a possible D gene (5 bases). The CDR3 sequence is 13 residues long. Trimming stripped 3 bases from V and 6 bases from J, with 11 bases between. Per germline, CDR1 LNHDA and CDR2 SQIVND (reference sequence). CDR3 sequence: CASSIGIGDGYTF. DNA of the CDR3: TGTGCCAGTAGTATTGGGATAGGGGATGGCTACACCTTC. Full variable domain (missing parts from reference TRBV19 and TRBJ1-2): DGGITQSPKYLFRKEGQNVTLSCEQNLNHDAMYWYRQDPGQGLRLIYYSQIVNDFQKGDIAEGYSVSREKKESFPLTVTSAQKNPTAFYLCASSIGIGDGYTFGSGTRLTVV.

The rearrangement joins TRBV11-1 to TRBJ2-1, with 9 bases fitting TRBD1. In germline, CDR1 is SGHAT, CDR2 FQDESV (reference sequence). The length of the CDR3 is 16 residues. V dropped 2 bases and J dropped 4; count of bases not matched to a gene: 6. The CDR3, as DNA: TGTGCCAGCAGCTTACGCCGGACAGGGGCTTACAATGAGCAGTTCTTC. This translates into CASSLRRTGAYNEQFF. Complete variable domain (other parts from reference TRBV11-1 and TRBJ2-1): EAEVAQSPRYKITEKSQAVAFWCDPISGHATLYWYRQILGQGPELLVQFQDESVVDDSQLPKDRFSAERLKGVDSTLKIQPAELGDSAMYLCASSLRRTGAYNEQFFGPGTRLTVL.

The chain recombines TRBV5-6 with TRBJ2-5; 9 nucleotides align to TRBD1. The V segment lost 4 bases and the J segment 7 bases; nucleotides outside the gene matches: 5. From germline, CDR1 is SGHDT and CDR2 YYEEEE. The CDR3 extends over 13 amino acids. The CDR3 sequence is CASSGDREGTQYF. In nucleotides, the CDR3 is TGTGCCAGCAGCGGGGACAGGGAAGGGACCCAGTACTTC.

V is TRBV2 and J is TRBJ1-4, with 8 bases aligning to TRBD1. The V gene's germline CDR1 is SNHLY and CDR2 FYNNEI. The V gene end was trimmed by 6 bases and the J gene end by 3 bases; junction bases not matched to a gene: 9. The CDR3 is 16 amino acids. The CDR3 DNA is TGTGCCAGCAGGTCCGGGACAGGCCTACCTAATGAAAAACTGTTTTTT. This sequence encodes CASRSGTGLPNEKLFF.

The V gene is TRBV20-1, the J gene TRBJ2-1; TRBD2 matches 7 bases. Germline CDR1 and CDR2: DFQATT and SNEGSKA (reference sequence). V shed 3 bases, J shed 5 bases, and the junction held 7 bases outside the gene matches. The CDR3 is made up of 14 amino acids. The CDR3 bases are TGCAGTGCTAGTAGCCTAGCGGCTCACAATGAGCAGTTCTTC. Protein product: CSASSLAAHNEQFF.

This chain uses TRBV5-1 with TRBJ2-1, with D possibly matching TRBD1 (6 bases). Per germline, CDR1 SGHRS and CDR2 YFSETQ. The ends were cut back, 7 bases at V and 8 bases at J, with 19 bases in the middle. The CDR3 runs to 14 residues. DNA of the CDR3: TGCGCCAGCCAGGTACAGGGCGTCACCGATGAGCAGTTCTTC. Encoded protein: CASQVQGVTDEQFF.

This clone showed up just once. The chain recombines TRBV25-1 with TRBJ1-1, with a tentative D call TRBD1 (6 bases). Germline-derived CDR1 and CDR2 are MGHDK and SYGVNS. The CDR3 is 14 residues long. V was clipped by 4 bases and J by 1 base, with 10 bases between them. CDR3 loop: CASSAPDRNTEAFF. The CDR3 DNA is TGTGCCAGCAGTGCCCCGGACAGGAACACTGAAGCTTTCTTT. The full variable domain, with the rest looked up from reference TRBV25-1 and TRBJ1-1, is EADIYQTPRYLVIGTGKKITLECSQTMGHDKMYWYQQDPGMELHLIHYSYGVNSTEKGDLSSESTVSRIRTEHFPLTLESARPSHTSQYLCASSAPDRNTEAFFGQGTRLTVV.

CDR3 residues: CSVATGQGIYGYTF. The CDR3 DNA follows: TGCAGCGTCGCCACGGGACAGGGGATCTATGGCTACACCTTC. This chain connects TRBV29-1 to TRBJ1-2, with TRBD1 matching 10 bases. Per the germline V gene, CDR1 is SQVTM and CDR2 is ANQGSEA. J lost 4 bases, V lost 6 bases, and 8 bases had no gene match. The CDR3 spans 14 residues.

This chain links TRBV21-1 with TRBJ2-7; TRBD2, the table's D call, lacks a check against the DNA. TRBV21-1 is given as a pseudogene. The CDR3 covers 17 residues. CDR3: CASTGAGGGLRSYEQYF. The CDR3 DNA sequence: TGTGCCAGCACGGGGGCGGGGGGCGGACTCCGCTCCTACGAGCAGTACTTC.

The chain has TRBV10-3 and TRBJ2-4, with TRBD2 matching over 10 bases. This CDR3 region has 15 residues. CDR1 and CDR2 from the germline V gene are ENHRY and SYGVKD. V dropped 4 bases and J dropped 9; count of bases not matched to a gene: 9. CDR3 loop: CAISGGQSGGGIQYF. The DNA of the CDR3 is TGTGCCATCAGTGGTGGACAGAGCGGGGGGGGCATTCAGTACTTC.

This chain joins TRBV5-4 and TRBJ2-7; D might be TRBD2 (5 bases). Germline-derived CDR1 and CDR2 are SGHNT and YYREEE (reference sequence). V shed 3 bases and J shed 0 bases, with 13 bases lying between them. This CDR3 has 15 residues. DNA for the CDR3: TGTGCCAGCAGCTCGAAGACTATGAGCTCCTACGAGCAGTACTTC. Translation gives CASSSKTMSSYEQYF.

This chain uses TRBV27 with TRBJ1-2, with 12 nucleotides matching TRBD1. Germline loops: CDR1 MNHEY, CDR2 SMNVEV (reference sequence). V shed 7 bases, J shed 3 bases, and the junction held 9 bases outside the gene matches. This CDR3 is built from 16 residues. This chain's CDR3 is CASTLTGTGGDYGYTF. The CDR3 coding sequence is TGTGCCAGCACCCTAACCGGGACAGGGGGCGACTATGGCTACACCTTC.

This clone was observed a handful of times. The rearrangement joins TRBV11-2 to TRBJ1-2; D not certain. CDR3 length: 15 amino acids. Germline lookup yields CDR1 SGHAT and CDR2 FQNNGV. V lost 0 bases and J lost 6, with 14 bases in between. In nucleotides, the CDR3 is TGTGCCAGCAGCTTAGAGGGTCCTCCCAGGCATGGCTACACCTTC. This translates into CASSLEGPPRHGYTF. Full variable domain (outside the CDR3, taken from reference TRBV11-2 and TRBJ1-2): EAGVAQSPRYKIIEKRQSVAFWCNPISGHATLYWYQQILGQGPKLLIQFQNNGVVDDSQLPKDRFSAERLKGVDSTLKIQPAKLEDSAVYLCASSLEGPPRHGYTFGSGTRLTVV.

CDR3 in DNA: TGCGCCAGCAGCCGCGGGACAGGGGACACTGAAGCTTTCTTT. Protein product: CASSRGTGDTEAFF. This rearrangement joins TRBV5-1 to TRBJ1-1; the match to TRBD1 covers 10 bases. The CDR3 spans 14 residues. Germline assignment: CDR1 SGHRS and CDR2 YFSETQ. The trim removed 4 bases at V and 3 bases at J, leaving 3 bases unmatched.

In its sample, this clone was seen once. The rearrangement uses TRBV6-5 and TRBJ2-5, with a weak D call TRBD1 (5 bases). Germline V gene data show CDR1 as MNHEY and CDR2 as SVGAGI. There are 13 residues in the CDR3. Trimming took 5 bases from V and 5 from J, leaving 12 bases between them. Written as DNA, the CDR3 is TGTGCCAGCAGTCCCCGACAGACCGAGACCCAGTACTTC. It specifies CASSPRQTETQYF.